A selection of T cell receptor beta chains follows, all from one sample in a study of shared clonotypes between healthy human individuals. Some clones are missing from TCRdb's copy, which holds only in-frame ones; the method was immunoSEQ multiplex PCR. The table has hundreds of thousands of clones, over 65% seen once. The material sequenced was memory CD4+ T cells sorted from blood. These receptors came from a woman in her twenties or thirties in good health. Both conserved end residues are part of each CDR3. Fields, in order: J gene, D gene, clone size, V gene, CDR3 DNA, CDR3 protein. A D gene is named only where the DNA matches it firmly. Expanded clones are given a class, and other clones once, few, many or no size at all.

J: TRBJ1-6
D: NA
size: few
V: TRBV27
DNA: TGTGCCAGCAGTTTCAGGCAGGGCCGTTCACCCCTCCACTTT
CDR3: CASSFRQGRSPLHF

J: TRBJ2-5
D: NA
size: NA
V: TRBV30
DNA: TGTGCCTGGGGGGTCGCGGGACTGGAAGAGACCCAGTACTTC
CDR3: CAWGVAGLEETQYF

J: TRBJ2-3
D: NA
size: NA
V: TRBV6-1
DNA: TGTGCCAGCAGAAGGGGTGAAGGCACAGATACGCAGTATTTT
CDR3: CASRRGEGTDTQYF

J: TRBJ2-5
D: TRBD2
size: few
V: TRBV28
DNA: TGTGCCAGCAGTTTCGGGACTAGCGATCAAGAGACCCAGTACTTC
CDR3: CASSFGTSDQETQYF

J: TRBJ1-4
D: NA
size: NA
V: TRBV19
DNA: TGTGCCAGTAGATCGGGGAGAAGTGCAACTAATGAAAAACTGTTTTTT
CDR3: CASRSGRSATNEKLFF

J: TRBJ2-7
D: NA
size: NA
V: TRBV2
DNA: TGTGCCAGCAGTCCCCAGGGGACCAACGAGCAGTACTTC
CDR3: CASSPQGTNEQYF

J: TRBJ1-1
D: NA
size: NA
V: TRBV19
DNA: TGTGCCAGTAGTATGGCGGAGCGGACTGAAGCTTTCTTT
CDR3: CASSMAERTEAFF

J: TRBJ1-3
D: NA
size: NA
V: TRBV19
DNA: TGTGCCAGTAGTATAGGGGGCCGGATCTCTGGAAACACCATATATTTT
CDR3: CASSIGGRISGNTIYF

J: TRBJ1-4
D: NA
size: NA
V: TRBV30
DNA: TGTGCCGGGAGACGGGAAAAACTGTTTTTT
CDR3: CAGRREKLFF

J: TRBJ2-5
D: NA
size: NA
V: TRBV19
DNA: TGTGCCAGTAGTATGGGTCTTCAAGAGACCCAGTACTTC
CDR3: CASSMGLQETQYF

J: TRBJ1-5
D: TRBD1
size: many
V: TRBV19
DNA: TGTGCCAGTAGTATACAGGGGGATCAGCCCCAGCATTTT
CDR3: CASSIQGDQPQHF

J: TRBJ2-2
D: NA
size: NA
V: TRBV11-2
DNA: TGTGCCAGCAGCGTTGAGCGGTACACCGGGGAGCTGTTTTTT
CDR3: CASSVERYTGELFF

J: TRBJ1-5
D: NA
size: few
V: TRBV18
DNA: TGTGCCAGCTCGGCGGGGAGGAATAGCAATCAGCCCCAGCATTTT
CDR3: CASSAGRNSNQPQHF

J: TRBJ2-1
D: NA
size: once
V: TRBV10-3
DNA: TGTGCCATCGCCTCCGATATTGCGGGGCGAAGCGATGAGCAGTTCTTC
CDR3: CAIASDIAGRSDEQFF

J: TRBJ2-7
D: TRBD2
size: NA
V: TRBV7-9
DNA: TGTGCCAGCAGCTTTGCATTCGAGAGCGGGAGCTCCTACGAGCAGTACTTC
CDR3: CASSFAFESGSSYEQYF

J: TRBJ1-1
D: NA
size: NA
V: TRBV15
DNA: TGTGCCACCAGCAGAGATCGCAGGATGAACACTGAAGCTTTCTTT
CDR3: CATSRDRRMNTEAFF

J: TRBJ2-2
D: TRBD2
size: NA
V: TRBV11-3
DNA: TGTGCCAGCAGCGCCGGGACTAGCGGGACCGGGGAGCTGTTTTTT
CDR3: CASSAGTSGTGELFF

J: TRBJ1-2
D: NA
size: NA
V: TRBV28
DNA: TGTGCCAGTCTGGGCGGACAGTACTATGGCTACACCTTC
CDR3: CASLGGQYYGYTF

J: TRBJ2-7
D: NA
size: few
V: TRBV29-1
DNA: TGCAGCGGCGTCATGGGGGAGGTATCCTACGAGCAGTACTTC
CDR3: CSGVMGEVSYEQYF

J: TRBJ1-5
D: NA
size: few
V: TRBV28
DNA: TGTGCCAGCAGCCCAGTTGAGTGGTGGGAGAGAGAACCCCAGCATTTT
CDR3: CASSPVEWWEREPQHF

J: TRBJ2-4
D: TRBD2
size: many
V: TRBV7-8
DNA: TGTGCCAGCAGCGAAGGGGTCTCTAGCGGCCTAGCCAAAAACATTCAGTACTTC
CDR3: CASSEGVSSGLAKNIQYF

J: TRBJ2-7
D: NA
size: NA
V: TRBV2
DNA: TGTGCCAGCAGCGGACAGTCTTCGAGCTCCTACGAGCAGTACTTC
CDR3: CASSGQSSSSYEQYF

J: TRBJ2-1
D: TRBD2
size: few
V: TRBV5-4
DNA: TGTGCCAGCAGCTTGGCTGGTAGCGGGCCCCACAATGAGCAGTTCTTC
CDR3: CASSLAGSGPHNEQFF

J: TRBJ2-3
D: TRBD2
size: NA
V: TRBV5-6
DNA: TGTGCCAGCAGCTCAGAGCGGGGACGGGGGACGCAGTATTTT
CDR3: CASSSERGRGTQYF

J: TRBJ2-1
D: TRBD2
size: few
V: TRBV27
DNA: TGTGCCAGCAGTTTATACGCTAGCGGGTGGATGACCTACAATGAGCAGTTCTTC
CDR3: CASSLYASGWMTYNEQFF

J: TRBJ2-2
D: NA
size: NA
V: TRBV6-1
DNA: TGTGCCAGCAGTGGAAGACGGGCATTGAACACCGGGGAGCTGTTTTTT
CDR3: CASSGRRALNTGELFF

J: TRBJ2-3
D: NA
size: NA
V: TRBV6-5
DNA: TGTGCCAGCAGTTACGACAAGACAGATACGCAGTATTTT
CDR3: CASSYDKTDTQYF

J: TRBJ2-3
D: TRBD2
size: NA
V: TRBV19
DNA: TGTGCCAGTAGTACATCGGGAGGGCCATCAGATACGCAGTATTTT
CDR3: CASSTSGGPSDTQYF

J: TRBJ2-1
D: NA
size: NA
V: TRBV4-1
DNA: TGCGCCAGCAGCCAACCAGGGGGGGGTGAGCAGTTCTTC
CDR3: CASSQPGGGEQFF

J: TRBJ1-3
D: NA
size: few
V: TRBV19
DNA: TGTGCCAGTAGTAGAAGACACAGGGAAGGATCTGGAAACACCATATATTTT
CDR3: CASSRRHREGSGNTIYF

J: TRBJ2-7
D: TRBD1
size: NA
V: TRBV6-6
DNA: TGTGCCAGCAGTTACGCCCCGGGACAGGGTACCTACGAGCAGTACTTC
CDR3: CASSYAPGQGTYEQYF

J: TRBJ1-1
D: NA
size: few
V: TRBV2
DNA: TGTGCCAGCAGTGGGGGCAGGGCTACTGAAGCTTTCTTT
CDR3: CASSGGRATEAFF

J: TRBJ2-2
D: NA
size: few
V: TRBV29-1
DNA: TGCAGCGGACGGGACCGAGAGAACGGGGAGCTGTTTTTT
CDR3: CSGRDRENGELFF

J: TRBJ2-5
D: NA
size: NA
V: TRBV27
DNA: TGTGCCAGCAGTTTAAGAGGACCCCCCGTTGAGACCCAGTACTTC
CDR3: CASSLRGPPVETQYF

J: TRBJ2-7
D: NA
size: few
V: TRBV15
DNA: TGTGCCACCAGCAGAGACCGCGGACTTCCCTACGAGCAGTACTTC
CDR3: CATSRDRGLPYEQYF

J: TRBJ2-3
D: TRBD2
size: few
V: TRBV7-8
DNA: TGTGCCAGCAGACAGAAGGTTGGGACTAGCGGGAGTACGCGCACAGATACGCAGTATTTT
CDR3: CASRQKVGTSGSTRTDTQYF

J: TRBJ1-5
D: NA
size: NA
V: TRBV7-2
DNA: TGTGCCAGCAGCTCTAACGATCAGCCCCAGCATTTT
CDR3: CASSSNDQPQHF

J: TRBJ2-5
D: NA
size: NA
V: TRBV4-1
DNA: TGCGCCAGCAGCGAGCGTTGGGGGAGTAGCCAAGAGACCCAGTACTTC
CDR3: CASSERWGSSQETQYF

J: TRBJ2-3
D: TRBD2
size: NA
V: TRBV5-1
DNA: TGCGCCAGCAGCACGGGGGGACTAGCGGCTCGAGGGGCAGATACGCAGTATTTT
CDR3: CASSTGGLAARGADTQYF

J: TRBJ2-3
D: TRBD2
size: NA
V: TRBV4-1
DNA: TGCGCCAGCAGCCAACAGACTAGCGGGAGCTTCTCAGATACGCAGTATTTT
CDR3: CASSQQTSGSFSDTQYF

J: TRBJ2-2
D: TRBD2
size: NA
V: TRBV13
DNA: TGTGCCAGCAGCTTCCTAGCGGGAGTGGGGACCGGGGAGCTGTTTTTT
CDR3: CASSFLAGVGTGELFF

J: TRBJ1-5
D: NA
size: NA
V: TRBV2
DNA: TGTGCCAGCGGGAGGGCAGGGGCGGCTGAAAGTCAGCCCCAGCATTTT
CDR3: CASGRAGAAESQPQHF

J: TRBJ2-5
D: NA
size: NA
V: TRBV30
DNA: TGTGCCTGGAGTCCAGGGAAAGAGACCCAGTACTTC
CDR3: CAWSPGKETQYF

J: TRBJ2-1
D: TRBD1
size: NA
V: TRBV27
DNA: TGTGCCAGCAGTTTGGGACAGGTCCTCTACAATGAGCAGTTCTTC
CDR3: CASSLGQVLYNEQFF

J: TRBJ2-2
D: NA
size: NA
V: TRBV10-1
DNA: TGCGCCAGCACCGCAATTGCAGGGGCCGGGGAGCTGTTTTTT
CDR3: CASTAIAGAGELFF

J: TRBJ1-2
D: NA
size: NA
V: TRBV20-1
DNA: TGCAGTGCGAGGGGACCATATGGCTACACCTTC
CDR3: CSARGPYGYTF

J: TRBJ1-2
D: TRBD1
size: NA
V: TRBV18
DNA: TGTGCCAGCTCAACAGGGGGCCGCTATGGCTACACCTTC
CDR3: CASSTGGRYGYTF

J: TRBJ1-5
D: NA
size: NA
V: TRBV6-5
DNA: TGTGCCAGCAGAAACAGGGATCAGCCCCAGCATTTT
CDR3: CASRNRDQPQHF

J: TRBJ2-6
D: NA
size: few
V: TRBV5-1
DNA: TGCGCCAGCAGCTTTTATGGGGACTCTGGGGCCAACGTCCTGACTTTC
CDR3: CASSFYGDSGANVLTF

J: TRBJ2-7
D: TRBD2
size: few
V: TRBV7-2
DNA: TGTGCCAGCAGCGTCGTAGCGGGGGTCCCCTCCTACGAGCAGTACTTC
CDR3: CASSVVAGVPSYEQYF

J: TRBJ2-3
D: TRBD2
size: NA
V: TRBV2
DNA: TGTGCCAGCAGTGTGCGGGGAGGGAGCACAGATACGCAGTATTTT
CDR3: CASSVRGGSTDTQYF

J: TRBJ2-1
D: NA
size: NA
V: TRBV7-2
DNA: TGTGCCAGCAGCTTAGGGGCAATCTACAATGAGCAGTTCTTC
CDR3: CASSLGAIYNEQFF

J: TRBJ2-1
D: NA
size: NA
V: TRBV19
DNA: TGTGCCAGTAGTATACAAAAATTTTATGAGCAGTTCTTC
CDR3: CASSIQKFYEQFF

J: TRBJ2-3
D: NA
size: few
V: TRBV6-5
DNA: TGTGCCAGCAGTTACTCGAGTATTACTGGCACAGATACGCAGTATTTT
CDR3: CASSYSSITGTDTQYF

J: TRBJ2-1
D: TRBD2
size: NA
V: TRBV19
DNA: TGTGCCAGTAGTCCGACTAGCGGGCTCTCCTACAATGAGCAGTTCTTC
CDR3: CASSPTSGLSYNEQFF

J: TRBJ1-5
D: NA
size: NA
V: TRBV25-1
DNA: TGTGCCAGCAGTGTGGCCGGGAATAGTCAGCCCCAGCATTTT
CDR3: CASSVAGNSQPQHF

J: TRBJ2-1
D: NA
size: NA
V: TRBV11-3
DNA: TGTGCCAGCAGCCGACTCCCGTACAATGAGCAGTTCTTC
CDR3: CASSRLPYNEQFF

J: TRBJ2-5
D: TRBD1
size: many
V: TRBV5-1
DNA: TGCGCCAGCAGCTATGGGACAGCGGATGGAGGGACCCAGTACTTC
CDR3: CASSYGTADGGTQYF

J: TRBJ2-1
D: TRBD2
size: few
V: TRBV7-9
DNA: TGTGCCAGCAGCGCCCGACTAGCGGGAGATGAGCAGTTCTTC
CDR3: CASSARLAGDEQFF